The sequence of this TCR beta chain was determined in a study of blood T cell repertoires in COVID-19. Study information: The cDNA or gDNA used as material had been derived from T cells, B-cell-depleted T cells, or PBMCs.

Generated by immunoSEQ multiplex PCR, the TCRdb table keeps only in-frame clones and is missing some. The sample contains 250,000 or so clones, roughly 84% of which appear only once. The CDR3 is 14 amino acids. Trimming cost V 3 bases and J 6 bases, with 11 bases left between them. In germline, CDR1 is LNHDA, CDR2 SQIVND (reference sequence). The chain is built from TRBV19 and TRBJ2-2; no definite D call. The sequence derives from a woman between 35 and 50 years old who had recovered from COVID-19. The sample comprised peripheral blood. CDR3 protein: CASSIDRGPGELFF. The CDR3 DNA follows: TGTGCCAGTAGTATTGATCGAGGCCCCGGGGAGCTGTTTTTT. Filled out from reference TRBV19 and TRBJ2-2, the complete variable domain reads DGGITQSPKYLFRKEGQNVTLSCEQNLNHDAMYWYRQDPGQGLRLIYYSQIVNDFQKGDIAEGYSVSREKKESFPLTVTSAQKNPTAFYLCASSIDRGPGELFFGEGSRLTVL.